This T cell receptor beta chain was captured in a study of technical replicates of blood from a handful of donors. Clones were read by immunoSEQ multiplex PCR, and TCRdb kept only the in-frame ones, dropping some. The sample lists 14,000 or so clones, approximately 81% seen once, with about 10% in the top ten. The V and J ends lost 9 bases and 2 bases, in that order; junction bases with no gene match: 13. Germline CDR1 LNHDA, CDR2 SQIVND (reference sequence). CDR3 length equals 16 residues. The sample was PBMCs. This chain links TRBV19 with TRBJ2-1; 7 bases match TRBD2. The sequence was collected from a human donor in good health. The CDR3, as DNA: TGTGCCAGCGCACGGGGCGGGAGTAGCACCTACAATGAGCAGTTCTTC. Translating it yields CASARGGSSTYNEQFF. The variable domain in full, with the rest retrieved from reference TRBV19 and TRBJ2-1, is DGGITQSPKYLFRKEGQNVTLSCEQNLNHDAMYWYRQDPGQGLRLIYYSQIVNDFQKGDIAEGYSVSREKKESFPLTVTSAQKNPTAFYLCASARGGSSTYNEQFFGPGTRLTVL.